Described below is a single T cell receptor (beta chain) sequence and its context. This record comes from a study of cytomegalovirus exposure and HLA in healthy donors. The V and J ends lost 7 bases and 2 bases respectively, with 21 bases between them. The germline V gene encodes CDR1 SGHRS and CDR2 YFSETQ. The CDR3 sequence is 16 residues long. It was with 60 Vbeta and 13 Jbeta primers that the PCR ran. The protocol was immunoSEQ multiplex PCR, while the TCRdb copy is restricted to in-frame clones and leaves out a portion. Of approximately 140,000 clones in the sample, roughly 77% are singletons; the top ten hold over 2%.

The chain uses TRBV5-1 and TRBJ1-2, with a possible D match to TRBD1 (6 bases). Sequences were obtained from PBMCs. The source of this sequence is a man aged 25 to 40 in good health and CMV-seronegative. CDR3 nucleotides: TGCGCCAGCCGACCTGGGGGGGCAGGGCCCAACTATGGCTACACCTTC. Protein sequence: CASRPGGAGPNYGYTF.